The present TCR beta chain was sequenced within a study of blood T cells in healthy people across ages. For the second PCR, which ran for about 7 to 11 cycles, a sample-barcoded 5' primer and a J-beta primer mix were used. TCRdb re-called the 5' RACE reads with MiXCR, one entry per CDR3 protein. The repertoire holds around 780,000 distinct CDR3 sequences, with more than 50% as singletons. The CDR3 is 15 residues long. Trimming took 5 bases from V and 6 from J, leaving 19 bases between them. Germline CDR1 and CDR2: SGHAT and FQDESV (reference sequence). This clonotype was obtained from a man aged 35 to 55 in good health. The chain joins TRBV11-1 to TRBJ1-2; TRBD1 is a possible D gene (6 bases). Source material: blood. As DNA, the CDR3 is TGTGCCAGCAGCCCAGGCGGACAGCCTTCGCATGGCTACACCTTC. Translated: CASSPGGQPSHGYTF.